One and the same sample provided the 20 T cell receptor beta chains below, sequenced in a study of T cells in Graves' hyperthyroidism and ophthalmopathy. Amplification of TCR beta CDR3 regions was performed using RNA transcripts as template. Researchers ran a first-round RT-PCR on the TCR CDR3 using the HTBI primer set. TCRdb analysed the multiplex PCR reads with MiXCR anew, one entry per CDR3 protein. The table shows approximately 590,000 distinct CDR3 sequences, with approximately 14% occurring only once. The sample consisted of blood. The receptors were sampled from a woman in her thirties with Graves' hyperthyroidism.

This clonotype was recorded at least ten times. V and J are TRBV10-2 and TRBJ1-1; 7 nucleotides align to TRBD1. The CDR3 extends over 12 amino acids. V lost 6 bases, J lost 7 bases, and 5 bases stayed unmatched. CDR1 WSHSY and CDR2 SAAADI come from the germline V gene. CDR3 loop: CASRGQSLEAFF. DNA for the CDR3: TGCGCCAGCAGGGGACAGAGCCTTGAAGCTTTCTTT.

The rearrangement links TRBV9 to TRBJ1-5; weak D call: TRBD1 (5 bases). CDR1 and CDR2 from the germline V gene are SGDLS and YYNGEE. Trimming removed 1 base at V and 6 bases at J, with 11 bases between. The CDR3 has 14 amino acids. The CDR3 nucleotides are TGTGCCAGCAGCGTAAGAGGGGAAGGTCAGCCCCAGCATTTT. It translates to CASSVRGEGQPQHF.

This clonotype occurred many times. This chain uses TRBV7-9 with TRBJ2-7; 14 bases line up with TRBD2. The CDR3 covers 14 residues. Germline-derived CDR1 and CDR2 are SEHNR and FQNEAQ (reference sequence). The trim removed 4 bases at V and 7 bases at J, leaving 3 bases unmatched. The CDR3 loop reads CASSWGLAGEEQYF. The CDR3, as DNA: TGTGCCAGCAGCTGGGGACTAGCGGGAGAGGAGCAGTACTTC.

This clonotype has at least ten counts. The chain links TRBV7-9 to TRBJ2-1, with TRBD2 matching over 13 bases. V lost 4 bases, J lost 13 bases, and 7 bases stayed unmatched. Germline-derived CDR1 and CDR2 are SEHNR and FQNEAQ (reference sequence). This CDR3 region has 14 residues. This CDR3 reads CASSSGTSGVAQFF. The CDR3 nucleotides are TGTGCCAGCAGCTCCGGGACTAGCGGGGTCGCCCAGTTCTTC.

This clonotype was seen ten or more times. The chain links TRBV28 to TRBJ1-1; D unresolved. CDR1 is MDHEN, CDR2 SYDVKM, per germline. The CDR3 consists of 13 residues. Trimming removed 5 bases from V and 9 bases from J, with 16 bases in between. CDR3 coding DNA: TGTGCCAGCAGTCCGGCGGTGGAACTTAAAGCTTTCTTT. Residues: CASSPAVELKAFF.

This clonotype has only a few counts. A much larger clone lies a single base off, so this may be a read error. The chain has TRBV18 and TRBJ1-1, with D uncertain. V gave up 5 bases and J gave up 1 base, with 5 bases separating them. Per germline, CDR1 KGHSH and CDR2 LQKENI. The CDR3 loop spans 12 amino acids. CDR3 bases: TGTGCCAGCTCAGAACAGAACACTGAAGCTTTCTTT. As protein: CASSEQNTEAFF.

This sequence joins TRBV12-3 or TRBV12-4 and TRBJ2-1; 13 bases are a match to TRBD2. Losses at the gene ends were 5 bases for V and 13 bases for J; bases not matched to a gene: 14. There are 16 residues in the CDR3. The CDR3 DNA reads TGTGCCAGCAGTCCGGGACTAGCGGGACAGGGTAGTTATCAGTTCTTC. Residues: CASSPGLAGQGSYQFF.

The CDR3 region is CASSERGDKAYNEQFF. CDR3 DNA sequence: TGTGCCAGCAGTGAGCGCGGGGACAAGGCCTACAATGAGCAGTTCTTC. The V call is TRBV6-1, the J call TRBJ2-1; the D gene could be TRBD1 or TRBD2 (6 bases each). CDR1 MNHNS and CDR2 SASEGT come from the germline V gene. CDR3 length: 16 amino acids. V was trimmed by 3 bases and J by 2 bases, leaving 14 bases between them.

This clonotype appeared many times. This chain uses TRBV20-1 with TRBJ2-1, with D unresolved. V dropped 3 bases and J dropped 8 bases, with 8 bases sitting between them. This CDR3 is 11 amino acids long. The germline gives CDR1 DFQATT, CDR2 SNEGSKA (reference sequence). CDR3 in amino acids: CSASWGYEQFF. The CDR3 nucleotides are TGCAGTGCTAGTTGGGGATATGAGCAGTTCTTC.

This clonotype has at least ten counts. The rearrangement links TRBV7-2 to TRBJ2-1; 9 bases are a match to TRBD2. Germline CDR1 is SGHTA and CDR2 is FQGNSA. With 5 bases clipped from V and 6 bases from J, the junction kept 8 bases outside the gene matches. The CDR3 length is 15 residues. CDR3 loop: CASSILAGFGNEQFF. CDR3 DNA sequence: TGTGCCAGCAGCATTCTAGCGGGATTCGGCAATGAGCAGTTCTTC.

The chain carries TRBV9 and TRBJ1-4; 7 nucleotides match TRBD1. The CDR3 covers 16 residues. CDR1 and CDR2 (germline): SGDLS, YYNGEE. Unmatched junction bases numbered 4, after V lost 0 bases and J lost 2 bases. This CDR3 is CASSVDSQGTNEKLFF. The CDR3 DNA follows: TGTGCCAGCAGCGTAGACTCACAGGGGACTAATGAAAAACTGTTTTTT. Full variable domain (outside the CDR3, taken from reference TRBV9 and TRBJ1-4): DSGVTQTPKHLITATGQRVTLRCSPRSGDLSVYWYQQSLDQGLQFLIQYYNGEERAKGNILERFSAQQFPDLHSELNLSSLELGDSALYFCASSVDSQGTNEKLFFGSGTQLSVL.

The CDR3 sequence: CASSVDPELRQPQHF. The DNA for the CDR3 is TGTGCCAGCAGCGTAGACCCCGAACTAAGACAGCCCCAGCATTTT. The chain combines TRBV9 with TRBJ1-5; D is unclear. There are 15 residues in the CDR3. Germline V gene lookup returns CDR1 SGDLS and CDR2 YYNGEE. Between the trimmed V and J ends, which lost 0 bases and 7 bases, there was a span of 14 bases.

The V and J genes are TRBV7-2 and TRBJ2-7, with D tentatively TRBD2 (6 bases). Germline V gene data show CDR1 as SGHTA and CDR2 as FQGNSA. The CDR3 runs 14 residues. Trimming removed 0 bases at V and 7 bases at J, with 13 bases between. The DNA of the CDR3 is TGTGCCAGCAGCTTAGCTTATCTGGCGGGGGAGCAGTACTTC. Protein product: CASSLAYLAGEQYF.

In this sample, this clonotype turned up a few times. The chain has TRBV4-2 and TRBJ2-7, with TRBD1 matching 12 bases. The CDR3 covers 15 residues. Germline V lookup: CDR1 LGHNA, CDR2 YNFKEQ. V was pared by 2 bases and J by 4 bases, with 3 bases of the junction left unmatched. The CDR3, as DNA: TGTGCCAGCAGCCAATCGGGACAGGGGGCGTACGAGCAGTACTTC. This encodes CASSQSGQGAYEQYF.

This clonotype has ten or more counts. The J gene is TRBJ2-7, the V gene TRBV27; TRBD2 matches 8 bases. The CDR3 consists of 15 residues. Per germline, CDR1 MNHEY and CDR2 SMNVEV (reference sequence). V dropped 2 bases and J dropped 6; count of bases not matched to a gene: 9. The CDR3 region has the DNA TGTGCCAGCAGTTTAAAACGGGAGGGCCGCGGCGAGCAGTACTTC. Translation: CASSLKREGRGEQYF.

J is TRBJ2-5 and V is TRBV9, with TRBD2 identical over 15 bases. Trimming removed 4 bases from V and 5 bases from J; junction bases left unmatched: 6. Germline-derived CDR1 and CDR2 are SGDLS and YYNGEE. The CDR3 has 16 amino acids. The chain's CDR3 is CASSRTSGRAAETQYF. CDR3 nucleotides: TGTGCCAGCAGCCGGACTAGCGGGAGGGCCGCTGAGACCCAGTACTTC.

This clonotype was counted ten times or more. Written as DNA, the CDR3 is TGTGCCAGCAGGGGAACCTCTGGGGCCAACGTCCTGACTTTC. It specifies CASRGTSGANVLTF. V usage is TRBV2 and J usage is TRBJ2-6; D is unclear. The CDR3 covers 14 residues. CDR1 and CDR2 (germline): SNHLY, FYNNEI. Trimming stripped 6 bases from V and 0 bases from J, with 6 bases between.

A word on this clonotype: With a much larger clone just one base away, this may be a read error. The J gene is TRBJ2-3, the V gene TRBV30, with D perhaps TRBD2 (5 bases). The V gene lost 2 bases and the J gene lost 0 bases, with 12 bases spanning the gap. The V gene's germline CDR1 is GTSNPN and CDR2 SVGIG (reference sequence). The CDR3 covers 15 residues. The CDR3 loop is CAWSHPGFSTDTQYF. CDR3 nucleotide sequence: TGTGCCTGGAGTCACCCGGGATTTAGCACAGATACGCAGTATTTT.

The genes are TRBV3-1 and TRBJ2-2; a possible D gene is TRBD1 (6 bases). Germline CDR1 is LGHDT and CDR2 is YNNKEL (reference sequence). The CDR3 spans 15 residues. V lost 4 bases and J 5 bases, leaving 14 bases between the germline ends. DNA for the CDR3: TGTGCCAGCAGCCGGACAGTATTGTATACCGGGGAGCTGTTTTTT. This gives the protein CASSRTVLYTGELFF.

This clonotype was picked up many times. This rearrangement joins TRBV11-2 to TRBJ2-3, with 9 bases matching TRBD1. V gave up 8 bases and J gave up 4 bases; unmatched junction bases: 10. This CDR3 spans 15 amino acids. Germline values: CDR1 SGHAT, CDR2 FQNNGV. CDR3 amino acids: CASSLRGQGADTQYF. Here the CDR3 DNA reads TGTGCCAGCTCTCTACGGGGACAGGGAGCAGATACGCAGTATTTT.